One and the same sample provided the 9 T cell receptor beta chains below, sequenced in a study of type 1 and type 2 diabetes patients. Genomic DNA was the PCR template. Amplification of the beta chain CDR3 used 30 forward and 13 reverse multiplex primers. TCRdb itself ran the multiplex PCR reads through MiXCR, one entry per CDR3 protein. Found here are under 300,000 distinct CDR3 sequences, 45% to 60% of them singletons; the top ten hold roughly 15%. The specimen was peripheral blood mononuclear cells (PBMCs). The origin of the receptors is a man aged 18 to 30 with type 2 diabetes.

This clonotype showed up just a few times. The chain carries TRBV7-6 and TRBJ1-1; tentatively, D is TRBD1 (5 bases). This CDR3 has 15 amino acids. V was pared by 5 bases and J by 1 base, with 14 bases between. Germline V lookup: CDR1 SGHVS, CDR2 FNYEAQ. The chain's CDR3 is CASSHPPGENTEAFF. CDR3 DNA: TGTGCCAGCAGCCACCCCCCGGGGGAGAACACTGAAGCTTTCTTT.

V is TRBV4-1 and J is TRBJ1-2; perhaps TRBD1 as D (5 bases). Per the germline V gene, CDR1 is MGHRA and CDR2 is YSYEKL. CDR3 length: 16 residues. The V end lost 0 bases, the J end lost 2 bases, and 13 bases lay between the germline ends. In nucleotides, the CDR3 is TGCGCCAGCAGCCAAGATGGGTTCAGGGAGAACTATGGCTACACCTTC. As protein: CASSQDGFRENYGYTF.

The chain employs TRBV6-6 and TRBJ1-1; D gene ambiguous. This CDR3 spans 15 amino acids. Trimming took off 8 bases at V and 1 base at J, with 17 bases between the two ends. The germline CDR1 and CDR2 sequences are MNHNY and SVGAGI (reference sequence). The CDR3 region has the DNA TGTGCCAGCCGATTATGGGCGAGGGAGAACACTGAAGCTTTCTTT. This translates into CASRLWARENTEAFF.

V and J are TRBV6-5 and TRBJ1-1; D gene unclear. Trimming cost V 2 bases and J 8 bases, with 9 bases left between them. The length of the CDR3 is 12 residues. CDR1 and CDR2 (germline): MNHEY, SVGAGI. The CDR3 DNA reads as TGTGCCAGCAGTTACGCGGGCTCCGAAGCTTTCTTT. Translation gives CASSYAGSEAFF.

This clonotype turned up a few times. The chain carries TRBV19 and TRBJ2-1; 9 bases are shared with TRBD2. The CDR3 runs 16 residues. V lost 5 bases to trimming and J lost 7 bases; unmatched junction nucleotides: 12. Germline loops: CDR1 LNHDA, CDR2 SQIVND (reference sequence). CDR3 DNA sequence: TGTGCCAGTAGTCCCCGACTAGCGGTAACTTATAATGAGCAGTTCTTC. Its translation is CASSPRLAVTYNEQFF.

J is TRBJ2-7 and V is TRBV10-3; D possibly corresponds to TRBD1 (5 bases). Germline V gives CDR1 ENHRY, CDR2 SYGVKD. The CDR3 runs 13 residues. V gave up 7 bases and J gave up 0 bases, with 10 bases separating them. In nucleotides, the CDR3 is TGTGCCATCATGGTGGACAACTCCTACGAGCAGTACTTC. Its protein product is CAIMVDNSYEQYF.

V usage is TRBV12-3 or TRBV12-4 and J usage is TRBJ2-5; possibly TRBD1 or TRBD2 for D (5 bases each). The CDR3 runs 13 residues. V was clipped by 6 bases and J by 5 bases, with 13 bases between them. The CDR3 bases are TGTGCCAGCAGCCGCGAGGGACGGGAGACCCAGTACTTC. Translated, it gives CASSREGRETQYF.

The chain joins TRBV6-5 to TRBJ2-5; 8 bases fit TRBD1. The germline gives CDR1 MNHEY, CDR2 SVGAGI. The CDR3 totals 17 residues. V was clipped by 6 bases and J by 5 bases; unmatched bases: 17. The CDR3 DNA reads TGTGCCAGCAGCCAAGCCAGGGGGCTCGATTTTTCGGAGACCCAGTACTTC. This gives the protein CASSQARGLDFSETQYF.

This clonotype showed up just a few times. The chain links TRBV19 to TRBJ2-1; 9 bases line up with TRBD2. CDR1 and CDR2 (germline): LNHDA, SQIVND (reference sequence). The CDR3 spans 13 residues. J lost 6 bases, V lost 3 bases, and 0 bases had no gene match. As DNA, the CDR3 is TGTGCCAGTAGTATGCGGGGGGGCAATGAGCAGTTCTTC. Translated, it gives CASSMRGGNEQFF.